These T cell receptor beta chains were read from a single sample in a study of glioma-infiltrating T cells. One entry per CDR3 protein, called by TCRdb with MiXCR from the multiplex PCR reads. Of approximately 93,000 distinct CDR3 sequences listed, roughly 37% are singletons. The material sequenced was glioma tissue, nonneoplastic brain tissue, or PBMCs (not recorded which). All receptors come from a human donor with low-grade glioma or glioblastoma, undergoing nonglioma brain surgery, or in good health (not recorded which). The CDR3 runs from the conserved cysteine through the conserved F or W. Not every row has a clone size; where given, it reads once, few, many or a size class.

>-|TRBV5-6|TRBJ2-4
CASSLPLGARNIKYF
>-|TRBV4-1|TRBJ1-2
CASSLESFPNYGNAF
>many|TRBV10-3|TRBJ1-1
CAISPQGYTEAFF
>-|TRBV6-2/TRBV6-3|TRBJ2-1
CASSNAGTGGNGQLF
>-|TRBV19|TRBJ1-2
CASETGNNYGYTF
>many|TRBV5-1|TRBJ1-1
CASSPGTVNTEAFF
>-|TRBV28|TRBJ1-5
CATLTGGPLGYSNQPQHF
>-|TRBV5-1|TRBJ2-2
CASSLVAGSTGELFF
>many|TRBV10-2|TRBJ2-7
CASSGGLAWEQYF
>many|TRBV7-2|TRBJ2-5
CASGVGLAEETQYF
>many|TRBV4-1|TRBJ2-7
CASSQETATYEQYF
>-|TRBV5-5|TRBJ2-1
CASSLESSWRALISEQFF
>once|TRBV6-2/TRBV6-3|TRBJ2-3
CASSYSSGASTDTQYF
>many|TRBV7-2|TRBJ2-5
CASSSRPWGGGQQETQYF
>-|TRBV29-1|TRBJ1-5
CSVGAPSNQPQHF
>many|TRBV28|TRBJ1-2
CASSPRLGGGYTF
>-|TRBV29-1|TRBJ1-5
CSVIPGQGGNQPQHF
>-|TRBV7-8|TRBJ2-2
CASSIRVAGELFF
>many|TRBV12-2|TRBJ2-1
CASRLISGVGTRNEQFF
>once|TRBV4-1|TRBJ2-3
CASSQEGGYKGQYF
>many|TRBV5-1|TRBJ2-7
CASSLYGDYEQYF
>many|TRBV29-1|TRBJ2-7
CSVSQSTYEQYF
>-|TRBV20-1|TRBJ2-5
CSARDLRGQETLYF
>many|TRBV28|TRBJ2-1
CASSFLGVAGYNEQFF
>many|TRBV2|TRBJ2-3
CASRGRLGSPDTQYF
>-|TRBV9|TRBJ2-1
CASQRGGPGNEQFF
>many|TRBV5-1|TRBJ2-7
CASSLRVGFSYEQYF
>once|TRBV6-1|TRBJ2-6
CASSRDMGSGANVLTF
>few|TRBV11-2|TRBJ1-3
CASSSFTGGGGNTIYF
>many|TRBV29-1|TRBJ2-7
CSVIAGTGFYEQYF
>many|TRBV4-3|TRBJ1-6
CASSQEQGRNSPLHF
>-|TRBV30|TRBJ1-1
CALSVLGLSNTEAFF
>many|TRBV3-1|TRBJ1-2
CASSPLKTGNGYTF
>-|TRBV6-2/TRBV6-3|TRBJ2-5
CAISVGGGPQETQYF
>many|TRBV7-9|TRBJ2-6
CATDRDTAMQTF
>-|TRBV19|TRBJ1-5
CASNVKKNQPQHF
>many|TRBV5-1|TRBJ2-1
CASSYTGLAYNEQFF
>many|TRBV6-1|TRBJ2-7
CASKSSISGVSKYEQYF
>many|TRBV4-3|TRBJ1-3
CASSQVAGLGGNTIYF
>many|TRBV6-1|TRBJ2-1
CASSPILGFSGGSYNEQFF
>many|TRBV7-6|TRBJ1-1
CASSRTGGTEAFF
>many|TRBV7-9|TRBJ2-3
CASSPGGWADTQYF
>many|TRBV27|TRBJ2-5
CASSPTLLAGAVETQYF